This TCR beta chain was recovered during a study of cytomegalovirus exposure and HLA in healthy donors. The study's findings and limits: Published work reported that the classifier diagnosed cytomegalovirus status with high specificity and sensitivity.

This clone has a single count. Its antigen is not identified. V gave up 3 bases and J gave up 3 bases; unmatched junction bases: 9. CDR1 and CDR2 from the germline V gene are MNHEY and SMNVEV (reference sequence). The CDR3 consists of 16 residues. TCRdb keeps only in-frame clones here, not all; method: immunoSEQ multiplex PCR. The sample lists around 250,000 clones; nearly 90% were seen once. The source of this sequence is a young woman in good health and CMV-seronegative. This sequence joins TRBV27 and TRBJ2-3, with 7 bases lining up with TRBD1. The sequencing input was PBMCs. CDR3 residues: CASSFDRGRGTDTQYF. The CDR3 nucleotides are TGTGCCAGCAGTTTCGATAGGGGGCGCGGTACAGATACGCAGTATTTT.